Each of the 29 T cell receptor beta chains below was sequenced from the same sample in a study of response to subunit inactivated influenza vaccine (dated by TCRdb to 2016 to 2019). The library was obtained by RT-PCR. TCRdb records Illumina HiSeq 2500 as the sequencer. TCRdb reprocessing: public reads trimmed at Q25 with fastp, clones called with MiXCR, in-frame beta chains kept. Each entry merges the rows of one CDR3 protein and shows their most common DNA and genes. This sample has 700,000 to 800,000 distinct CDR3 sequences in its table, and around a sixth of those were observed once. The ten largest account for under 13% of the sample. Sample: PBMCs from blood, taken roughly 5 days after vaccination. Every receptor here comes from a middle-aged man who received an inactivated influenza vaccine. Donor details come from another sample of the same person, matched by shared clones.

This CDR3 is CASSFSRGEEYF. CDR3 DNA: TGTGCCAGCAGCTTCAGTAGAGGGGAGGAGTACTTC. This chain connects TRBV5-5 to TRBJ2-7; D is possibly TRBD2 (6 bases). V was pared by 2 bases and J by 11 bases, with 14 bases between. This CDR3 contains 12 residues. Germline assignment: CDR1 SGHKS and CDR2 YYEKEE (reference sequence). Drawing the rest from reference TRBV5-5 and TRBJ2-7, the complete variable domain is DAGVTQSPTHLIKTRGQQVTLRCSPISGHKSVSWYQQVLGQGPQFIFQYYEKEERGRGNFPDRFSARQFPNYSSELNVNALLLGDSALYLCASSFSRGEEYFGPGTRLTVT.

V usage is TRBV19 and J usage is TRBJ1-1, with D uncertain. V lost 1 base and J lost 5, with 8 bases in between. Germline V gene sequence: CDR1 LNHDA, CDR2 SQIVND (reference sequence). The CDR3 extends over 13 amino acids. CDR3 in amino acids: CASSIGLRTEAFF. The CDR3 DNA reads TGTGCCAGTAGTATAGGCCTGCGGACTGAAGCTTTCTTT.

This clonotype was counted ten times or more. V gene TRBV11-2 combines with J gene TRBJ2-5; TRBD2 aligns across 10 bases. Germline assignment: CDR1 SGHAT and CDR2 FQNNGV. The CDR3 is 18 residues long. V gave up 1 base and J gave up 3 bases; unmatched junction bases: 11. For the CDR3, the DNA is TGTGCCAGCAGCTTAGTAGGAGTGCCAGCGGGGGGGGAAGAGACCCAGTACTTC. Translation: CASSLVGVPAGGEETQYF. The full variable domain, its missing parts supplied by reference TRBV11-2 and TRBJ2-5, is EAGVAQSPRYKIIEKRQSVAFWCNPISGHATLYWYQQILGQGPKLLIQFQNNGVVDDSQLPKDRFSAERLKGVDSTLKIQPAKLEDSAVYLCASSLVGVPAGGEETQYFGPGTRLLVL.

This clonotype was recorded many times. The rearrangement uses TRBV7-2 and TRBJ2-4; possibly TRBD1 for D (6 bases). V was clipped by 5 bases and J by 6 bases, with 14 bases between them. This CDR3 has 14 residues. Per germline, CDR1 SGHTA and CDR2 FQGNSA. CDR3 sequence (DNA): TGTGCCAGCAGCATTTACAGGGCGGCAAACATTCAGTACTTC. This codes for CASSIYRAANIQYF.

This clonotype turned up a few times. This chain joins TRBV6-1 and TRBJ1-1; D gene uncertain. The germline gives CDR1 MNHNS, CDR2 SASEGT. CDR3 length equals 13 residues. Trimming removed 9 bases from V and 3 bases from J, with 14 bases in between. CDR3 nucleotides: TGTGCCAGTAAACATGACGGACACACTGAAGCTTTCTTT. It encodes CASKHDGHTEAFF.

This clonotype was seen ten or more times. For the CDR3, the DNA is TGTGCCACCAGCAGTCTCTCCCCGGGTCACGGCTACACCTTC. Protein sequence: CATSSLSPGHGYTF. The V gene is TRBV15, the J gene TRBJ1-2; D not certain. V was cut by 3 bases and J by 8 bases, with 16 bases left in between. The germline CDR1 and CDR2 sequences are LNHNV and YYDKDF (reference sequence). This CDR3 contains 14 residues.

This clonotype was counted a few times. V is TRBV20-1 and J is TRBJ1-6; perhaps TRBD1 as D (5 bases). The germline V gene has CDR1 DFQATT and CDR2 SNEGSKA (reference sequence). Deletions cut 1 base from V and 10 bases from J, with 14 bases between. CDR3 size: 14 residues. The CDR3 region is CSARGGPPGSPLHF. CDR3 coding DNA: TGCAGTGCTAGAGGGGGACCTCCGGGATCACCCCTCCACTTT.

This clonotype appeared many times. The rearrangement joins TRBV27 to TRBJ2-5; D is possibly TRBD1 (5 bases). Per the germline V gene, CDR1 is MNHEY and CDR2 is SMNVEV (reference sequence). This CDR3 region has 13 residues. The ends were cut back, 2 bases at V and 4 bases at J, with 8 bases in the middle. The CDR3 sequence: CASSLRRGETQYF. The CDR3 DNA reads TGTGCCAGCAGTTTACGTAGGGGAGAGACCCAGTACTTC.

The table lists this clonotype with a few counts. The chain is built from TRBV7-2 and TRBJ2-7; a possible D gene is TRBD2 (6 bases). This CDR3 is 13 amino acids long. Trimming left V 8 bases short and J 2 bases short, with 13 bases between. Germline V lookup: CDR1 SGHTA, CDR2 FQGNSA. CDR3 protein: CASGSGSPYEQYF. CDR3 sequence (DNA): TGTGCCAGCGGAAGCGGGTCTCCCTACGAGCAGTACTTC. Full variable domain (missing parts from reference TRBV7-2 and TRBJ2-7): GAGVSQSPSNKVTEKGKDVELRCDPISGHTALYWYRQSLGQGLEFLIYFQGNSAPDKSGLPSDRFSAERTGGSVSTLTIQRTQQEDSAVYLCASGSGSPYEQYFGPGTRLTVT.

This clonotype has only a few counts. In DNA, the CDR3 is TGTGCCAGCAGTTACTCCCAGGGGGCTAAGAGCGGGGAGCTGTTTTTT. This encodes CASSYSQGAKSGELFF. The V and J genes are TRBV6-5 and TRBJ2-2; 8 nucleotides align to TRBD1. The CDR3 loop spans 16 amino acids. The junction had 7 bases not matched to a gene; V was cut back by 0 bases and J by 7 bases. Germline V lookup: CDR1 MNHEY, CDR2 SVGAGI.

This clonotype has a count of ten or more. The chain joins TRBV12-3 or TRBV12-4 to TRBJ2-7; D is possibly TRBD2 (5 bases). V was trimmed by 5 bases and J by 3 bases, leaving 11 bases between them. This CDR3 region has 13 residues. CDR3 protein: CASSPSDFYEQYF. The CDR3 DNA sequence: TGTGCCAGCAGTCCCTCGGACTTCTACGAGCAGTACTTC.

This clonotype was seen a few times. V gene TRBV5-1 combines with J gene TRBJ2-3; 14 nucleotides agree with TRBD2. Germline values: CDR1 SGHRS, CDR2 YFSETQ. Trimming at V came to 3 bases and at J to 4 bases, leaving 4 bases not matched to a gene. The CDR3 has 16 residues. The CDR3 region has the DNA TGCGCCAGCAGCTCCGGACTAGCGGGGGGACCAGATACGCAGTATTTT. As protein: CASSSGLAGGPDTQYF. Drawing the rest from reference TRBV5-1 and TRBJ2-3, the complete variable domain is KAGVTQTPRYLIKTRGQQVTLSCSPISGHRSVSWYQQTPGQGLQFLFEYFSETQRNKGNFPGRFSGRQFSNSRSEMNVSTLELGDSALYLCASSSGLAGGPDTQYFGPGTRLTVL.

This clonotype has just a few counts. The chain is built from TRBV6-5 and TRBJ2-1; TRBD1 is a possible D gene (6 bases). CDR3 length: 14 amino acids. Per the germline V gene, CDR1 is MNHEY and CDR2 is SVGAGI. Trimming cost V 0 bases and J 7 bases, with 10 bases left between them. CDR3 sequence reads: CASSYSGGRNEQFF. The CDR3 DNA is TGTGCCAGCAGTTACTCTGGGGGCAGGAATGAGCAGTTCTTC.

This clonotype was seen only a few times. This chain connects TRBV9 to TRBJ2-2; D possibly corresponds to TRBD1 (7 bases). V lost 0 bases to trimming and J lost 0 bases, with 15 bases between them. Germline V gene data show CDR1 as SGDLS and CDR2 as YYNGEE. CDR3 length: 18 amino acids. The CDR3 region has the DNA TGTGCCAGCAGCGTAGAGGCAGGGGGGTACTCGAACACCGGGGAGCTGTTTTTT. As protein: CASSVEAGGYSNTGELFF.

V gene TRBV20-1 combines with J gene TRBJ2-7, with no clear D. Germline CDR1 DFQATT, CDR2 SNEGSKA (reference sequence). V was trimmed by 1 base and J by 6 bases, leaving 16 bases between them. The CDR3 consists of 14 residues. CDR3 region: CSARGQPSTFEQYF. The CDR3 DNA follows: TGCAGTGCTAGAGGTCAGCCCTCTACGTTCGAGCAGTACTTC.

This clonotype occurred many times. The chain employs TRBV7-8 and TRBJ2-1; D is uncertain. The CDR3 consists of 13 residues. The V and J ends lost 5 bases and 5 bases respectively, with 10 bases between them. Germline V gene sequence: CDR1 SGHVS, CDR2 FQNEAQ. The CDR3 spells CASSVTKNNEQFF. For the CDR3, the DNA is TGTGCCAGCAGCGTAACAAAGAACAATGAGCAGTTCTTC.

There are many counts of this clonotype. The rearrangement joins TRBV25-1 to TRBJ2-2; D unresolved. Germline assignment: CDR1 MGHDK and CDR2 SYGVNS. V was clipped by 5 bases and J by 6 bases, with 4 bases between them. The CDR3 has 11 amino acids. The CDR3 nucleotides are TGTGCCAGCAGTTCGTCCGGGGAGCTGTTTTTT. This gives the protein CASSSSGELFF.

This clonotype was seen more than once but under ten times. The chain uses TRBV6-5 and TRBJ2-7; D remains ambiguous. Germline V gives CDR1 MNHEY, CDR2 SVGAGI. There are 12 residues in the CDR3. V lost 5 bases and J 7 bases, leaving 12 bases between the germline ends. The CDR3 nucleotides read TGTGCCAGCAGTACCCGAGTGGGGGAGCAGTACTTC. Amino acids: CASSTRVGEQYF.

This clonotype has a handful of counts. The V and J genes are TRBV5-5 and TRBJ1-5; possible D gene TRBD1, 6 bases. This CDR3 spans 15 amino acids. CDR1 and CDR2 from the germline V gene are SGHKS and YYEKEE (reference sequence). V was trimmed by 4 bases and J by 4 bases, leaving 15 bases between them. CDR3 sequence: CASSLRGHGNQPQHF. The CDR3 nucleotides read TGTGCCAGCAGCCTCCGGGGGCATGGGAATCAGCCCCAGCATTTT.

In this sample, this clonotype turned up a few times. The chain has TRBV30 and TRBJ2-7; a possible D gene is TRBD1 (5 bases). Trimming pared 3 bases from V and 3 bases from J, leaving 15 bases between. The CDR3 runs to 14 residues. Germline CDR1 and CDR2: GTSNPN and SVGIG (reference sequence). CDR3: CAWSQDMQGYEQYF. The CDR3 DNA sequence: TGTGCCTGGAGCCAGGACATGCAGGGCTACGAGCAGTACTTC.

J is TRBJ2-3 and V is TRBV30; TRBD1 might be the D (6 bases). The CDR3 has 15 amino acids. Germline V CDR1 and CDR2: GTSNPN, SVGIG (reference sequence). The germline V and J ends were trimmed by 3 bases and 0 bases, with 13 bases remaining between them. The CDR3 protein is CAWSPGVASTDTQYF. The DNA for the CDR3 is TGTGCCTGGAGCCCAGGGGTAGCGAGCACAGATACGCAGTATTTT.

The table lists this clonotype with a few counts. The CDR3 nucleotides read TGTGCCAGCTCACCACCTAACAGTGCTGGGAACGAGCAGTACTTC. Translation: CASSPPNSAGNEQYF. This chain joins TRBV18 and TRBJ2-7; no definite D call. This CDR3 is built from 15 residues. Trimming took off 0 bases at V and 5 bases at J, with 14 bases between the two ends. The germline V gene has CDR1 KGHSH and CDR2 LQKENI.

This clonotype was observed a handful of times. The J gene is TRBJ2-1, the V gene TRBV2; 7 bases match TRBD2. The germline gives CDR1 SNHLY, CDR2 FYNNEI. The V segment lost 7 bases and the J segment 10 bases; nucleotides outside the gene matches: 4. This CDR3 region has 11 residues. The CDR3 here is CASMAGVEQFF. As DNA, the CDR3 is TGTGCCAGCATGGCGGGGGTCGAGCAGTTCTTC.

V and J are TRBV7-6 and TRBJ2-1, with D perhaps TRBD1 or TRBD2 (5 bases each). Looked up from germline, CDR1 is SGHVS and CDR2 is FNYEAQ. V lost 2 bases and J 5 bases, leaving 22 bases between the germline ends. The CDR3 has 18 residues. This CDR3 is CASSLRPPRDLGNNEQFF. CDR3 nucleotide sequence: TGTGCCAGCAGCTTACGCCCCCCCCGGGACCTTGGGAACAATGAGCAGTTCTTC. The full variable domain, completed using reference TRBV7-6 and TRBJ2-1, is GAGVSQSPRYKVTKRGQDVALRCDPISGHVSLYWYRQALGQGPEFLTYFNYEAQQDKSGLPNDRFSAERPEGSISTLTIQRTEQRDSAMYRCASSLRPPRDLGNNEQFFGPGTRLTVL.

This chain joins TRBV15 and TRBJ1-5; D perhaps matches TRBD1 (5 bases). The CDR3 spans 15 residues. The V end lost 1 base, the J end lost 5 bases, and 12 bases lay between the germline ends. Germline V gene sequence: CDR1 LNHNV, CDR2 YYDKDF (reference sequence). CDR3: CATSRVGRVDQPQHF. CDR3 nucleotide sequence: TGTGCCACCAGCAGAGTTGGCAGGGTGGATCAGCCCCAGCATTTT.

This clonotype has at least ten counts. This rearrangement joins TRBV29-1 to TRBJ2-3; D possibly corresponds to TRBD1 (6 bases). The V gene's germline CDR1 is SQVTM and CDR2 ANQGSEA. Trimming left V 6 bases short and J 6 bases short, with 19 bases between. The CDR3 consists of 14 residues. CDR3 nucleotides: TGCAGCGTGTTTTCGCCAGGGGTACGGGATACGCAGTATTTT. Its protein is CSVFSPGVRDTQYF.

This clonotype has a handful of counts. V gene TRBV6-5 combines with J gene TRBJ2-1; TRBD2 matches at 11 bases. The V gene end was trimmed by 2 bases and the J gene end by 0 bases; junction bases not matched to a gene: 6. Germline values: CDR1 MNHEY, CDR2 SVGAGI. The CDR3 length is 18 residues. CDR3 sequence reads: CASSYTRLAGGSYNEQFF. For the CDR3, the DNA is TGTGCCAGCAGTTACACCCGCCTAGCGGGGGGCTCCTACAATGAGCAGTTCTTC.

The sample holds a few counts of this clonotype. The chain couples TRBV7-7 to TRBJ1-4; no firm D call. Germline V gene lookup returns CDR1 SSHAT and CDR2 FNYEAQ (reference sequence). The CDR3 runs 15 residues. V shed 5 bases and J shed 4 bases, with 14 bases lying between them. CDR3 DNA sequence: TGTGCCAGCAGCCCCACGGCAGGCGGTAATGAAAAACTGTTTTTT. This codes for CASSPTAGGNEKLFF.

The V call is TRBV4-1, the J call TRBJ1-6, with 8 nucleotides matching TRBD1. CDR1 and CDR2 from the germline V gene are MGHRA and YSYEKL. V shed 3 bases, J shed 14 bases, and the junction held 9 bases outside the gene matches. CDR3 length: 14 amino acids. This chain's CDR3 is CASSQEGTGGSLHF. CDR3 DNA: TGCGCCAGCAGCCAGGAGGGGACAGGCGGGTCCCTCCACTTT.